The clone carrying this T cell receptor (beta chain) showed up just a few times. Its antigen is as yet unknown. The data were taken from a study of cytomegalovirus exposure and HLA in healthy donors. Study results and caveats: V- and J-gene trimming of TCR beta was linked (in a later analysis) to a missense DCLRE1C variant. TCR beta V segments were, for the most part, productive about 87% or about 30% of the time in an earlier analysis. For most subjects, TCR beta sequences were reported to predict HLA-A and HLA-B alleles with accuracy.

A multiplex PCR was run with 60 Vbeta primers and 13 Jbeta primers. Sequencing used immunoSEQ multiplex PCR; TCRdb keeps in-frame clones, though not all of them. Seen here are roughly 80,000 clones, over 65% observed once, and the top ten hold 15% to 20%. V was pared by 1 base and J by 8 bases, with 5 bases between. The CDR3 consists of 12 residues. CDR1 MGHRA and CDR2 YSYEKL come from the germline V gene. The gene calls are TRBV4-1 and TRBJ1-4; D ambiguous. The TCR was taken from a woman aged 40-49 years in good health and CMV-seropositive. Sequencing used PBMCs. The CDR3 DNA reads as TGCGCCAGCAGCCAAGGAAGCGAAAAACTGTTTTTT. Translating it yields CASSQGSEKLFF.